This entry lists 17 T cell receptor beta chains sequenced from one sample in a study of CD8 T cells in ankylosing spondylitis. TCRdb ran MiXCR on the 5' RACE reads and lists one entry per CDR3 protein. The sample records approximately 25,000 distinct CDR3 sequences, 2% to 3% being singletons. Sample: blood, either unsorted or a sorted T cell fraction (not recorded which). Source of these receptors: a female donor with ankylosing spondylitis or in good health (not recorded which).

By sample share, this clonotype is medium-sized. Here the CDR3 DNA reads TGTGCCAGCAGCGTAGATGAGAGCCCCTACGAGCAGTACTTC. This translates into CASSVDESPYEQYF. The chain uses TRBV9 and TRBJ2-7; D ambiguous. V was trimmed by 0 bases and J by 2 bases, leaving 9 bases between them. This CDR3 is built from 14 residues. Looked up from germline, CDR1 is SGDLS and CDR2 is YYNGEE. The full variable domain, with the rest looked up from reference TRBV9 and TRBJ2-7, is DSGVTQTPKHLITATGQRVTLRCSPRSGDLSVYWYQQSLDQGLQFLIQYYNGEERAKGNILERFSAQQFPDLHSELNLSSLELGDSALYFCASSVDESPYEQYFGPGTRLTVT.

At least ten counts were recorded for this clonotype. The chain couples TRBV9 to TRBJ2-2, with D maybe TRBD2 (5 bases). Trimming stripped 0 bases from V and 4 bases from J, with 10 bases between. CDR3 length: 15 residues. Germline V gene data show CDR1 as SGDLS and CDR2 as YYNGEE. CDR3 loop: CASSVGGASTGELFF. CDR3 nucleotides: TGTGCCAGCAGCGTAGGGGGAGCTAGCACCGGGGAGCTGTTTTTT.

This clonotype came up many times. The chain carries TRBV9 and TRBJ2-1; possible D gene TRBD1, 6 bases. Germline CDR1 SGDLS, CDR2 YYNGEE. The CDR3 is 12 amino acids. V was cut by 1 base and J by 7 bases, with 6 bases left in between. The CDR3 protein is CASSVQGNEQFF. The DNA for the CDR3 is TGTGCCAGCAGCGTACAGGGGAATGAGCAGTTCTTC.

The count of this clonotype is one. A single base separates this from a much larger clone, so it may be a read error. This sequence joins TRBV9 and TRBJ2-7; 12 bases fit TRBD1. CDR1 is SGDLS and CDR2 is YYNGEE in the germline V gene. The CDR3 is 16 amino acids. Losses at the gene ends were 3 bases for V and 9 bases for J; bases not matched to a gene: 13. CDR3: CASSAGTGGASVVQYF. CDR3 DNA: TGTGCCAGCAGCGCTGGGACAGGGGGCGCCTCGGTCGTGCAGTACTTC.

This clonotype was recorded many times. The rearrangement uses TRBV9 and TRBJ2-2; D perhaps matches TRBD1 (5 bases). CDR3 length equals 15 residues. CDR1 is SGDLS and CDR2 is YYNGEE in the germline V gene. V was shortened by 0 bases and J by 5 bases, with 11 bases between the two germline ends. In nucleotides, the CDR3 is TGTGCCAGCAGCGTAGGTCCAGGGAATACCGGGGAGCTGTTTTTT. It codes for CASSVGPGNTGELFF.

The table lists this clonotype with many counts. The V gene is TRBV9, the J gene TRBJ2-7, with D perhaps matching TRBD2 (5 bases). Trimming pared 2 bases from V and 3 bases from J, leaving 9 bases between. The CDR3 runs to 13 residues. From germline, CDR1 is SGDLS and CDR2 YYNGEE. CDR3 coding DNA: TGTGCCAGCAGCGTTAGCGCAAGCTACGAGCAGTACTTC. It specifies CASSVSASYEQYF.

This clonotype has ten or more counts. The rearrangement joins TRBV9 to TRBJ2-1, with D tentatively TRBD2 (6 bases). CDR1 SGDLS and CDR2 YYNGEE come from the germline V gene. The CDR3 covers 14 residues. The V and J ends lost 2 bases and 4 bases respectively, with 10 bases between them. The CDR3 sequence is CASSVTDYYNEQFF. The CDR3 DNA sequence: TGTGCCAGCAGCGTCACGGACTATTACAATGAGCAGTTCTTC.

This clonotype occurred many times. The gene calls are TRBV9 and TRBJ1-6, with D unclear. CDR3 length: 14 residues. CDR1 is SGDLS and CDR2 is YYNGEE in the germline V gene. The V end lost 2 bases, the J end lost 7 bases, and 10 bases lay between the germline ends. The chain's CDR3 is CASSVQVLNSPLHF. CDR3 DNA: TGTGCCAGCAGCGTTCAGGTTCTGAATTCACCCCTCCACTTT. The full variable domain, in which reference TRBV9 and TRBJ1-6 provide the parts outside the CDR3, is DSGVTQTPKHLITATGQRVTLRCSPRSGDLSVYWYQQSLDQGLQFLIQYYNGEERAKGNILERFSAQQFPDLHSELNLSSLELGDSALYFCASSVQVLNSPLHFGNGTRLTVT.

This clonotype is medium-sized (0.01 to 0.1%). The rearrangement joins TRBV9 to TRBJ2-7, with a possible D match to TRBD2 (6 bases). The CDR3 extends over 15 amino acids. The germline V and J ends were trimmed by 2 bases and 2 bases, with 14 bases remaining between them. The germline V gene has CDR1 SGDLS and CDR2 YYNGEE. CDR3 nucleotide sequence: TGTGCCAGCAGCGTGGGGCCCGGAGGGGCCTACGAGCAGTACTTC. This translates into CASSVGPGGAYEQYF.

There are many counts of this clonotype. The rearrangement uses TRBV9 and TRBJ2-3; 12 bases line up with TRBD2. V shed 4 bases and J 0 bases; nucleotides not matched to a gene: 6. Per the germline V gene, CDR1 is SGDLS and CDR2 is YYNGEE. The CDR3 loop spans 17 amino acids. The CDR3: CASSLGLAGSSTDTQYF. In DNA form, the CDR3 reads TGTGCCAGCAGCCTCGGACTAGCGGGATCTAGCACAGATACGCAGTATTTT.

The chain carries TRBV9 and TRBJ2-2, with 10 bases that match TRBD1. The CDR3 totals 18 residues. V was pared by 0 bases and J by 9 bases, with 14 bases of the junction left unmatched. CDR1 and CDR2 (germline): SGDLS, YYNGEE. CDR3 protein: CASSVEGQRDRGSRELFF. CDR3 in DNA: TGTGCCAGCAGCGTAGAAGGCCAGCGGGACAGGGGCTCCCGGGAGCTGTTTTTT.

This clonotype was observed at least ten times. The chain links TRBV9 to TRBJ1-2; D is undetermined. V lost 3 bases and J lost 5, with 8 bases in between. The CDR3 is 12 residues long. The germline V gene has CDR1 SGDLS and CDR2 YYNGEE. The CDR3, as DNA: TGTGCCAGCAGCGCCGTCGGGTATGGCTACACCTTC. It translates to CASSAVGYGYTF.

This clonotype has ten or more counts. The rearrangement links TRBV9 to TRBJ2-2, with 8 bases matching TRBD2. With V trimmed by 3 bases and J by 0 bases, 4 bases remained unmatched. This CDR3 contains 16 residues. The germline V gene encodes CDR1 SGDLS and CDR2 YYNGEE. The CDR3 region is CASSARLASNTGELFF. The CDR3 nucleotides are TGTGCCAGCAGCGCGAGACTAGCGTCGAACACCGGGGAGCTGTTTTTT.

At least ten counts were recorded for this clonotype. The chain carries TRBV9 and TRBJ2-2; 9 bases fit TRBD1. The V and J ends lost 3 bases and 2 bases, in that order; junction bases with no gene match: 8. CDR3 size: 17 residues. Looked up from germline, CDR1 is SGDLS and CDR2 is YYNGEE. CDR3 nucleotides: TGTGCCAGCAGCGCCCGGGACAGGGTAACAAACACCGGGGAGCTGTTTTTT. Translation: CASSARDRVTNTGELFF.

This clonotype has at least ten counts. The rearrangement uses TRBV9 and TRBJ2-1, with D possibly called TRBD1 or TRBD2 (5 bases each). The CDR3 contains 14 residues. Trimming cost V 2 bases and J 4 bases, with 10 bases left between them. Germline-derived CDR1 and CDR2 are SGDLS and YYNGEE. CDR3 DNA: TGTGCCAGCAGCGTCGACGGGACGTACAATGAGCAGTTCTTC. Its protein is CASSVDGTYNEQFF.

This clonotype appeared many times. The genes are TRBV9 and TRBJ2-7; 9 bases are a match to TRBD1. V shed 3 bases and J 6 bases; nucleotides not matched to a gene: 7. CDR1 and CDR2 from the germline V gene are SGDLS and YYNGEE. The CDR3 extends over 14 amino acids. The CDR3 here is CASSGAGTGSEQYF. DNA of the CDR3: TGTGCCAGCAGCGGGGCGGGGACAGGGAGCGAGCAGTACTTC.

This clonotype is judged medium-sized. This chain links TRBV9 with TRBJ2-3; D uncertain. Germline V lookup: CDR1 SGDLS, CDR2 YYNGEE. The CDR3 loop spans 16 amino acids. Deletions cut 5 bases from V and 3 bases from J, with 19 bases between. The CDR3 is CASSAEASVVTDTQYF. In DNA, the CDR3 is TGTGCCAGCAGTGCTGAAGCGTCGGTGGTGACAGATACGCAGTATTTT.